Reported below is one TCR beta chain. The target antigen is unknown. The record originates from a study of post-analysis software for immune sequencing data. Background on the study: Several disease courses (relapsing-remitting, secondary progressive and progressive-relapsing) of multiple sclerosis were included.

Study conclusions and caveats: TRBV5-6, TRBV5-1 and TRBV20-1 belonged to a set of about 5 TRBV segments that were more frequent in patients than controls.

CDR3 length: 14 residues. Trimming cost V 4 bases and J 7 bases, with 12 bases left between them. Germline-derived CDR1 and CDR2 are SGHRS and YFSETQ. The library was made from cDNA and included unique molecular identifiers. T cells numbering about 0.85 to 10 million yielded 500,000 or so cDNA molecules. TCRdb processed the PCR reads anew with MiXCR; each CDR3 protein has one entry. The data show hundreds of thousands of distinct CDR3 sequences, with approximately 50% seen just once and 4.6% held by the top ten. Material for sequencing was blood. The clonotype comes from a girl aged 10-17 years with multiple sclerosis. The V and J genes are TRBV5-1 and TRBJ1-6; tentatively, D is TRBD1 (5 bases). DNA of the CDR3: TGCGCCAGCAGCAGAGAGGGGATGAATTCACCCCTCCACTTT. Translation gives CASSREGMNSPLHF.